This TCR beta chain was documented in a study of blood T cell repertoires in COVID-19. Overall study context: Acute and convalescent COVID-19 samples came from the United States, Italy and Spain. Nucleic acid was either cDNA or gDNA, and it came from T cells, B-cell-depleted T cells, or PBMCs.

In the authors' workflow: Amplification with reference gene primers provided the estimates of nucleated cell counts. Data came from immunoSEQ multiplex PCR; TCRdb stores just in-frame clones and leaves some out. V, J and clone size reflect that table, while D and trimming were determined from the DNA. The repertoire has 150,000 to 200,000 clones, approximately 81% of them found once; the top ten carry 13% to 15%. Sequencing was performed on peripheral blood. The clonotype was recovered from a man aged 18 to 29 with active or convalescent COVID-19.

In nucleotides, the CDR3 is TGTGCCAGCAGTGAAGCTGCCGGGGTTGGCTATGGCTACACCTTC. It specifies CASSEAAGVGYGYTF. This chain connects TRBV6-1 to TRBJ1-2; D not resolved. The germline V and J ends were trimmed by 0 bases and 4 bases, with 12 bases remaining between them. Germline V gives CDR1 MNHNS, CDR2 SASEGT. The CDR3 totals 15 residues.